What follows describes a single T cell receptor (beta chain). The antigen is not known. The entry originates in a study of cytomegalovirus exposure and HLA in healthy donors. The study's findings and limits: Later work associated roughly 15,000 TCR beta sequences with HLA alleles at 0.05 false discovery rate. Most observed TCR sequences were rare, whereas some public TCRs were detected in many donors. Association of a missense DCLRE1C variant with TCR beta V- and J-gene trimming was reported in a later analysis.

V gave up 3 bases and J gave up 3 bases, with 26 bases separating them. CDR3 size: 20 residues. Germline V gene data show CDR1 as MGHRA and CDR2 as YSYEKL. The PCR made use of 60 Vbeta and 13 Jbeta primers. The repertoire was sequenced with immunoSEQ multiplex PCR; TCRdb's copy has only in-frame clones and lacks some. The sample includes 95,000 to 100,000 clones, approximately 77% seen only once; the top ten take roughly 7.1%. The rearrangement joins TRBV4-1 to TRBJ2-2; possibly TRBD1 for D (5 bases). The sequencing sample was made of PBMCs. This clonotype was sampled from a female donor in good health and CMV-seronegative. The CDR3 spells CASSQPGLRLGAVDTGELFF. CDR3 nucleotide sequence: TGCGCCAGCAGCCAGCCTGGGCTCAGATTAGGGGCGGTCGACACCGGGGAGCTGTTTTTT.